The present T cell receptor beta chain was sequenced within a study of cytomegalovirus exposure and HLA in healthy donors (dated by TCRdb to 2015 to 2018). For the wider study: According to an earlier analysis of a few hundred of the donors, roughly 180 million T cells yielded roughly 110 million unique TCR beta sequences and less than 300 Gb of sequence data. The study profiled the T cell repertoires of fewer than 850 subjects by immunosequencing and related them to cytomegalovirus serostatus. The number of donors typed differed by locus, with 629-630 for A, B, C, DRB1 and DQB1, roughly 520 for DQA1, under 610 for DPA1, and approximately 470 for DPB1. An early release that covered 500 to 800 HLA-typed donors contained about 300 gigabases of sequencing data and about 84 million unique TCR sequences. Donor age, sex, ethnicity and CMV serostatus were compiled alongside the repertoire data. To predict cytomegalovirus infection status, the study brought together high-throughput TCR immunosequencing, statistical association of individual TCRs with disease status, and machine learning. A later genetic analysis took genome-wide SNP genotypes for about 55% of the 666 donors and used that subset as a discovery cohort. A few DR-DQ haplotypes were treated as single units for association and clustering because of strong linkage in the cohort. A separate validation cohort of 90 to 150 different subjects was used in addition to the 666-subject first cohort. The later analysis used no new phenotypic data to find candidate immune exposures, relying instead on TCR beta sequences and their occurrence across donors. Among the roughly 390 genotyped donors, 75% to 90% belonged to the genetic ancestry cluster associated with self-reported Caucasian donors. On average, about 240,000 unique TCR beta nucleotide sequences were sequenced per donor among some 420 genotyped donors of the cohort, with 15% to 20% of those sequences being non-productive. An earlier analysis of a few hundred of the donors applied high-throughput TCR beta sequencing to assess whether each TCR beta V gene segment acted as functional or pseudogenic. The study aimed to test whether cataloging public T cell receptors could reveal signatures of past pathogen exposure. Every repertoire in the discovery cohort had been generated on one and the same sequencing platform. Class I and class II HLA loci were covered by the typing at four-digit resolution. A later analysis re-examined previously published TCR beta repertoires from roughly 650 donors and added high-resolution HLA genotyping to investigate patterns of TCR occurrence.

The cohort consisted of 666 healthy bone marrow donors. Cohort members were all nominally healthy when sampled, although unrecorded immune exposures were likely present. The donor was CMV seronegative and was included in the group of about 350 seronegative cohort members. Every donor gave a peripheral blood sample, and the peripheral blood mononuclear cells from that sample were used for TCR beta sequencing. The Qiagen DNeasy Blood Extraction Kit was used to extract genomic DNA from the blood cell samples. Worth noting for this clone: The clone's antigen remains unknown. No base quality information exists; no much larger clone differs at one position.

Library preparation used the immunoSEQ multiplex PCR assay. For the multiplex PCR, a mixture combining 60 forward primers for TCR Vbeta segments and 13 reverse primers for TCR Jbeta segments was used. A multiplex PCR assay on genomic DNA amplified the CDR3 region of rearranged TCR beta genes. The Illumina HiSeq System was used to sequence the amplified TCR beta libraries as 87-base-pair reads. Per the source publication's procedure: A later analysis tallied roughly 80 million unique TCR beta chains across the roughly 610 repertoires, and around 10 million of those chains were shared by two or more donors. Raw reads were error-corrected and collapsed into unique sequences by a nearest-neighbor algorithm in which closely related sequences were merged to remove PCR and sequencing errors. CDR3 sequences were aligned to IMGT reference sequences to assign V, D and J gene segments. For a sequence to be retained, at least a six-nucleotide match to both a V gene segment and a J gene segment was required. A rearrangement counted as productive if the CDR3 had no stop codons and remained in frame with V and J, and every other rearrangement counted as non-productive. Following IMGT convention, CDR3 was defined as the stretch from the second conserved V-encoded cysteine up to the conserved J-encoded phenylalanine. The earlier analysis of 587 of the donors excluded sequences that lacked an unambiguous match to a single V gene segment. In an earlier analysis of a few hundred of the donors, V segments were called functional above 56.7% productive rearrangements and were called segregating when the between-donor standard deviation exceeded 5%. A statistical classification framework was built for diagnosing cytomegalovirus status from the catalog of TCR beta chain sequences. V and J gene assignment, in a later analysis, came from comparing TCR nucleotide sequences with IMGT/GENE-DB human TR gene sequences. Using the TCRdist pipeline, a later analysis assigned CDR3 sequences along with most-parsimonious VDJ recombination scenarios. In a later analysis, each TCR beta chain was defined by its CDR3 amino acid sequence together with its V-gene family, and reads lacking a unique V-gene family were excluded. As a way to deal with suspected cross-contamination and a sequencing artifact, a later analysis dropped approximately 590 nucleotide sequences that were highly shared and had low generation probability. For each public chain, a later analysis derived a clonal expansion index from normalized ranks of inferred template counts within each repertoire. In a later analysis, generation probabilities were computed using a VDJ recombination model fitted to out-of-frame rearrangements, and the results were checked against IGoR. A later analysis scored TCR-TCR, TCR-HLA and TCR-CMV co-occurrence with hypergeometric tests, applying a repertoire-size bias correction to TCR pairs. In a later analysis, false discovery rates were estimated by permuting HLA or CMV assignments 20 times. In a later analysis, co-occurring TCRs were grouped using DBSCAN, and TCRdist sequence similarity was added for clustering within HLA-allele-positive subsets. Repertoires with fewer than 30,000 or more than 120,000 public chains were left out of co-occurrence clustering, as were five repertoires with anomalous nucleotide sharing. TCRdb stores this immuneACCESS table with in-frame sequences only. Part of the clones is absent; in the studies checked, under half of the shortfall reflects unresolved V genes, and no reason is known for the rest. V, J and clone size are taken as reported in that table, and D and trimming were inferred from the DNA itself. The sample profile shows around 200,000 clones; 79% of them were found once. The leading ten clones occupy about 2.5% of the sample.

Beyond this particular receptor, the publication reports: The earlier analysis of nearly 600 of the donors excluded around 17 rarely observed V segments, including chromosome 9 orphons, because counts were too low. Only TCR beta chains were sequenced in this cohort, and the absence of alpha or paired-chain data limited detectable features. A later genetic analysis associated a missense DCLRE1C variant with V-gene and J-gene trimming of TCR beta chains, and an independent cohort replicated the association. In an earlier analysis of a few hundred of the donors, most TCR beta V segments were observed in productive rearrangements about 87% or about 30% of the time, broadly matching IMGT annotations. The authors suggested that the approach could potentially be extended to other disease states and immunological phenotypes. The sequencing pipeline was judged likely to have produced a cluster of highly shared sequence variants as a technical artifact. In a later analysis, HLA-associated TCR beta chains were found to be more clonally expanded and to have lower generation probabilities than equally common non-associated chains. HLA typing was unavailable for some donors at each locus, so association tests used only the typed subset. A further reported finding was that TCR beta sequences accurately predicted the HLA-A and HLA-B alleles for most subjects in the first cohort. Sequencing depth was assumed to be roughly uniform across donors in the presence/absence analyses, though that assumption may not hold. Linkage disequilibrium might explain the correlated functional status among segregating V segments, but an unknown experimental factor could not be ruled out. Immune exposure information for the cohort was limited to CMV serostatus. The study gave a list of 150 to 200 TCR beta chains associated with cytomegalovirus. In a later analysis, most CMV-associated TCR beta chains were found to appear HLA-restricted, with HLA associations seemingly driven largely by CMV exposure. According to a later analysis, parvovirus B19, influenza, CMV and Epstein-Barr virus appeared linked to several top co-occurrence clusters. According to a later analysis, TCR association rates differed among HLA loci, with DRB1 alleles showing the most associated TCRs and HLA-C alleles showing the fewest. In a later genetic analysis, fewer N-insertions in productive TCRs were reported among donors in an Asian-associated ancestry cluster than the 666-donor mean. A few of the identified cytomegalovirus-associated TCR beta chains were confirmed in vitro to be specific for cytomegalovirus antigens. In a later analysis, around 17,000 TCR beta sequences were associated with specific HLA alleles at a false discovery rate of 0.05. The classifier was reported to diagnose cytomegalovirus status with high specificity and sensitivity in both the original cohort and the validation cohort. Strong co-occurrence of HLA alleles, especially DR and DQ, made assigning TCR associations to individual alleles difficult. Because the 87-base-pair reads could not distinguish some IMGT-functional V segments, including TRBV6-2 and TRBV6-3, those segments were excluded. Most TCR sequences were observed very rarely across donors, whereas some public TCRs were present in many individuals.

The CDR3, from cysteine to phenylalanine, totals 15 residues. The only DNA kept is the CDR3, 45 bases in frame from the first base. In the germline V gene, CDR1 corresponds to SGHTA and CDR2 to FQGNSA. The junction shows trimming of 5 bases on V and 4 bases on J, and the gene matches do not reach 9 bases of it. Source material: PBMCs. The V and J genes are TRBV7-2 and TRBJ2-7; 9 bases in the middle match TRBD2. This sequence originates from a woman aged 45-59 years in good health and CMV-seronegative. The encoded CDR3 is CASSPSGIVPYEQYF. The nucleotides read TGTGCCAGCAGCCCTAGCGGGATAGTGCCATACGAGCAGTACTTC.